Shown below are 26 T cell receptor beta chains from a single sample sequenced in a study of T cells in Graves' hyperthyroidism and ophthalmopathy. The TCR beta CDR3 regions underwent amplification using RNA transcripts as the source. First-round RT-PCR with HTBI primers amplified the TCR CDR3 region. One entry per CDR3 protein results from TCRdb running MiXCR on the multiplex PCR reads. The profile shows 730,000 or so distinct CDR3 sequences, roughly a sixth of them singletons. Sequencing was performed on blood. Source of these receptors: a woman between 45 and 60 years old with Graves' hyperthyroidism that later progressed to Graves' ophthalmopathy.

This clonotype has ten or more counts. This chain joins TRBV3-1 and TRBJ1-2, with 8 bases aligning to TRBD1. The CDR3 is 15 residues long. The V and J ends lost 1 base and 2 bases, in that order; junction bases with no gene match: 3. Germline V gene sequence: CDR1 LGHDT, CDR2 YNNKEL (reference sequence). The CDR3 DNA reads TGTGCCAGCAGCCAAGTGGCAGGGGGCAACTATGGCTACACCTTC. It translates to CASSQVAGGNYGYTF.

This clonotype was found a few times. The gene calls are TRBV29-1 and TRBJ1-5; D unresolved. The CDR3 consists of 13 residues. Trimming removed 6 bases at V and 3 bases at J, with 12 bases between. CDR1 is SQVTM, CDR2 ANQGSEA, per germline. The CDR3 loop is CSVRTGSNQPQHF. DNA for the CDR3: TGCAGCGTGAGGACGGGTTCCAATCAGCCCCAGCATTTT.

This clonotype was detected ten times or more. The chain employs TRBV11-3 and TRBJ1-1; D is ambiguous. Germline V gene lookup returns CDR1 SGHNT and CDR2 YENEEA. V gave up 3 bases and J gave up 7 bases, with 15 bases separating them. This CDR3 spans 14 amino acids. The DNA of the CDR3 is TGTGCCAGCAGCTTCGACGGACGTAGCGGTGAAGCTTTCTTT. This encodes CASSFDGRSGEAFF.

This clonotype was counted ten times or more. The CDR3 bases are TGTGCCAGCAGCCTGTCCGGATCTGAAGCTTTCTTT. Translation: CASSLSGSEAFF. This chain connects TRBV12-3 or TRBV12-4 to TRBJ1-1; D gene unclear. Trimming cost V 6 bases and J 6 bases, with 11 bases left between them. This CDR3 is 12 amino acids long.

This clonotype was seen at least ten times. The J gene is TRBJ2-7, the V gene TRBV7-3, with TRBD2 identical over 10 bases. The ends lost 5 bases at V and 2 bases at J; junction bases unmatched: 6. CDR3 length equals 15 residues. Germline V CDR1 and CDR2: SGHTA, FQGTGA. CDR3 nucleotide sequence: TGTGCCAGCAGCGAAAGCGGGGGGGCCGCCTACGAGCAGTACTTC. Protein product: CASSESGGAAYEQYF. Filled out from reference TRBV7-3 and TRBJ2-7, the complete variable domain reads GAGVSQTPSNKVTEKGKYVELRCDPISGHTALYWYRQSLGQGPEFLIYFQGTGAADDSGLPNDRFFAVRPEGSVSTLKIQRTERGDSAVYLCASSESGGAAYEQYFGPGTRLTVT.

This clonotype was observed many times. The chain recombines TRBV6-5 with TRBJ1-1, with 9 bases that match TRBD1. This CDR3 has 15 amino acids. Germline CDR1 and CDR2: MNHEY and SVGAGI. V shed 0 bases and J 4 bases; nucleotides not matched to a gene: 3. The CDR3 DNA reads TGTGCCAGCAGTTACTCGGGACAGGGATTCACTGAAGCTTTCTTT. Protein: CASSYSGQGFTEAFF.

This clonotype was observed many times. The chain links TRBV18 to TRBJ2-1; TRBD2 aligns across 10 bases. The CDR3 covers 15 residues. Losses at the gene ends were 4 bases for V and 6 bases for J; bases not matched to a gene: 6. CDR1 and CDR2 (germline): KGHSH, LQKENI. In DNA form, the CDR3 reads TGTGCCAGCTCACAAACTAGCGGGGCAGCCAATGAGCAGTTCTTC. Protein product: CASSQTSGAANEQFF.

The table lists this clonotype with many counts. The chain combines TRBV7-3 with TRBJ2-2, with 7 bases lining up with TRBD1. Unmatched junction bases numbered 6, after V lost 8 bases and J lost 0 bases. This CDR3 spans 15 amino acids. Germline V gene sequence: CDR1 SGHTA, CDR2 FQGTGA. The CDR3 region has the DNA TGTGCCAGCGCCCTCGGGACAGCGAACACCGGGGAGCTGTTTTTT. This codes for CASALGTANTGELFF.

This clonotype was seen more than once but under ten times. The chain uses TRBV5-4 and TRBJ1-1, with 9 bases identical to TRBD1. CDR3 length: 15 residues. Germline trimming cut 3 bases from V and 5 bases from J; bases unmatched to any gene: 8. CDR1 SGHNT and CDR2 YYREEE come from the germline V gene (reference sequence). CDR3 coding DNA: TGTGCCAGCAGCTGGGGACAGGGAGGAGGGACTGAAGCTTTCTTT. The encoded protein is CASSWGQGGGTEAFF.

V is TRBV18 and J is TRBJ2-2; D unresolved. V was shortened by 7 bases and J by 1 base, with 10 bases between the two germline ends. The CDR3 covers 14 residues. Germline CDR1 reads KGHSH; CDR2 reads LQKENI. The chain's CDR3 is CASFGNQNTGELFF. The DNA for the CDR3 is TGTGCCAGCTTTGGGAACCAGAACACCGGGGAGCTGTTTTTT.

This clonotype was counted ten times or more. The V gene is TRBV4-1, the J gene TRBJ1-1, with D possibly matching TRBD1 (5 bases). V was clipped by 1 base and J by 8 bases, with 14 bases between them. This CDR3 has 14 residues. Germline CDR1 reads MGHRA; CDR2 reads YSYEKL. The DNA for the CDR3 is TGCGCCAGCAGCCAAGGACAGTGGGCAGGAGAAGCTTTCTTT. The encoded protein is CASSQGQWAGEAFF.

The CDR3 DNA sequence: TGTGCCAGCAGGCGGGGGACAGATTTAGCTCAGCCCCAGCATTTT. Its protein product is CASRRGTDLAQPQHF. The chain has TRBV6-1 and TRBJ1-5, with TRBD1 matching 7 bases. Germline V gene lookup returns CDR1 MNHNS and CDR2 SASEGT. V was pared by 6 bases and J by 6 bases, with 11 bases of the junction left unmatched. The CDR3 loop spans 15 amino acids.

This clonotype was counted ten times or more. The chain recombines TRBV30 with TRBJ1-1; D remains ambiguous. This CDR3 is 15 amino acids long. The V gene lost 1 base and the J gene lost 1 base, with 13 bases spanning the gap. Germline loops: CDR1 GTSNPN, CDR2 SVGIG (reference sequence). Here the CDR3 reads CAWSATREGNTEAFF. The CDR3 bases are TGTGCCTGGAGTGCCACCCGGGAGGGGAACACTGAAGCTTTCTTT.

In its sample, this clonotype was seen many times. The chain is built from TRBV30 and TRBJ1-6; perhaps TRBD1 as D (5 bases). The CDR3 loop spans 17 amino acids. Trimming stripped 1 base from V and 7 bases from J, with 20 bases between. CDR1 is GTSNPN, CDR2 SVGIG, per germline (reference sequence). CDR3: CAWSGSRGLLANSPLHF. The CDR3 nucleotides are TGTGCCTGGAGTGGTTCACGGGGACTCCTAGCCAATTCACCCCTCCACTTT.

V is TRBV9 and J is TRBJ2-1, with 9 bases lining up with TRBD1. The CDR3 spans 15 residues. After removal of 0 bases from V and 5 bases from J, the junction contained 3 bases not matched to a gene. Germline V gene data show CDR1 as SGDLS and CDR2 as YYNGEE. CDR3 sequence reads: CASSVARTGDNEQFF. The CDR3 DNA is TGTGCCAGCAGCGTAGCGCGGACAGGGGACAATGAGCAGTTCTTC.

This clonotype showed up just a few times. J is TRBJ1-2 and V is TRBV4-1; TRBD1 matches at 10 bases. After removal of 3 bases from V and 8 bases from J, the junction contained 6 bases not matched to a gene. Germline V CDR1 and CDR2: MGHRA, YSYEKL. This CDR3 comprises 14 residues. This chain's CDR3 is CASSHKGQGLGYTF. CDR3 DNA: TGCGCCAGCAGCCACAAGGGACAGGGGCTAGGCTACACCTTC.

This clonotype was counted between two and nine times. V and J are TRBV20-1 and TRBJ2-5, with TRBD2 matching 8 bases. CDR1 and CDR2 (germline): DFQATT, SNEGSKA (reference sequence). The V and J ends lost 0 bases and 1 base, in that order; junction bases with no gene match: 7. CDR3 length: 16 amino acids. Written as DNA, the CDR3 is TGCAGTGCTAGAGATCGGGGCGGGGGGATCCAAGAGACCCAGTACTTC. It yields the protein CSARDRGGGIQETQYF.

This clonotype was observed many times. The rearrangement joins TRBV5-4 to TRBJ1-1, with a weak D call TRBD1 (6 bases). Deletions cut 4 bases from V and 3 bases from J, with 13 bases between. Germline V gene data show CDR1 as SGHNT and CDR2 as YYREEE (reference sequence). The CDR3 totals 14 residues. CDR3 region: CASSNGDIYTEAFF. The CDR3 bases are TGTGCCAGCAGCAACGGGGACATCTACACTGAAGCTTTCTTT.

In its sample, this clonotype was seen many times. The genes are TRBV10-1 and TRBJ2-7; 7 nucleotides match TRBD1. Germline CDR1 and CDR2: WNHNN and SYGVQD (reference sequence). J was trimmed by 7 bases and V by 0 bases; bases with no gene match: 6. This CDR3 region has 14 residues. CDR3 sequence: CASSESGTAREQYF. The CDR3 nucleotides are TGCGCCAGCAGTGAGTCTGGGACAGCGAGGGAGCAGTACTTC.

This clonotype was counted a few times. A clone one base away is much larger, so this may be a read error. The CDR3 nucleotides are TGTGCCAGCAGCTTTACACGGAACACTGAAGCTTTCTTT. Translated, it gives CASSFTRNTEAFF. This chain joins TRBV7-8 and TRBJ1-1, with D unresolved. V was pared by 3 bases and J by 1 base, with 6 bases between. The CDR3 contains 13 residues. Per the germline V gene, CDR1 is SGHVS and CDR2 is FQNEAQ.

This clonotype occurred many times. The J gene is TRBJ2-5, the V gene TRBV3-1; 8 bases are a match to TRBD2. This CDR3 has 17 residues. J gave up 3 bases and V 3 bases, and 12 bases lay outside the gene matches. In germline, CDR1 is LGHDT, CDR2 YNNKEL (reference sequence). In DNA form, the CDR3 reads TGTGCCAGCAGCCATCTCTCGGGCGGGGGGCTGGAAGAGACCCAGTACTTC. Its translation is CASSHLSGGGLEETQYF.

The CDR3, as DNA: TGTGCCAGCTCACCGACGGGACGGAAGAATTCACCCCTCCACTTT. Protein sequence: CASSPTGRKNSPLHF. The chain joins TRBV18 to TRBJ1-6; maybe TRBD1 (5 bases). CDR1 is KGHSH and CDR2 is LQKENI in the germline V gene. Trimming took off 3 bases at V and 7 bases at J, with 13 bases between the two ends. This CDR3 is 15 amino acids long.

This sequence joins TRBV12-3 or TRBV12-4 and TRBJ2-3, with 7 bases fitting TRBD2. V was clipped by 7 bases and J by 5 bases; unmatched bases: 6. The CDR3 is made up of 13 amino acids. CDR3 nucleotide sequence: TGTGCCAGCACCCCGGGACTAATAGATACGCAGTATTTT. Translating gives CASTPGLIDTQYF.

This chain connects TRBV6-1 to TRBJ1-5; D possibly corresponds to TRBD1 (5 bases). Trimming took off 0 bases at V and 0 bases at J, with 12 bases between the two ends. Germline V gene lookup returns CDR1 MNHNS and CDR2 SASEGT. CDR3 length: 17 residues. The CDR3, as DNA: TGTGCCAGCAGTGAAGCGGTCGGGGGGGGTAGCAATCAGCCCCAGCATTTT. This encodes CASSEAVGGGSNQPQHF.

This chain joins TRBV5-1 and TRBJ1-1, with TRBD1 matching 9 bases. V lost 4 bases, J lost 2 bases, and 6 bases stayed unmatched. Germline CDR1 reads SGHRS; CDR2 reads YFSETQ. The CDR3 consists of 15 residues. The CDR3 bases are TGCGCCAGCAGCGGGAACAGGGGGCGAAACACTGAAGCTTTCTTT. Protein product: CASSGNRGRNTEAFF.

The rearrangement links TRBV4-1 to TRBJ2-3; no clear D gene. CDR3 size: 15 residues. Looked up from germline, CDR1 is MGHRA and CDR2 is YSYEKL. With 1 base removed from V and 5 bases from J, the gap between germline ends came to 13 bases. The CDR3: CASSQGYQREDTQYF. The CDR3 DNA reads as TGCGCCAGCAGCCAAGGATACCAAAGGGAAGATACGCAGTATTTT.